Listed here is a single T cell receptor (beta chain). The V gene's germline CDR1 is LNHDA and CDR2 SQIVND (reference sequence). This CDR3 contains 15 residues. The V and J ends lost 7 bases and 2 bases, in that order; junction bases with no gene match: 6. This record belongs to a study of blood T cell repertoires in COVID-19. Study-wide background: COVID-19 samples, acute and convalescent, were from the United States, Italy and Spain. T cells, B-cell-depleted T cells, or PBMCs provided the cDNA or gDNA that served as material.

Per the original data handling: Reference gene primer amplification in the assay estimated nucleated cell counts. Some clones are missing from TCRdb's copy, which holds only in-frame ones; the method was immunoSEQ multiplex PCR. V and J calls and clone size are copied from that table; D and trimming were computed from the DNA. The table shows 88,000 or so clones, with about 85% occurring only once. This receptor was obtained from a man in his 60s with acute or convalescent COVID-19. The chain uses TRBV19 and TRBJ2-3; 10 nucleotides align to TRBD1. Sequencing was carried out using peripheral blood. CDR3 sequence: CASTRQGAYTDTQYF. CDR3 nucleotides: TGTGCCAGTACTCGACAGGGGGCTTACACAGATACGCAGTATTTT. The variable domain in full, with the rest retrieved from reference TRBV19 and TRBJ2-3, is DGGITQSPKYLFRKEGQNVTLSCEQNLNHDAMYWYRQDPGQGLRLIYYSQIVNDFQKGDIAEGYSVSREKKESFPLTVTSAQKNPTAFYLCASTRQGAYTDTQYFGPGTRLTVL.